This T cell receptor (beta chain) appears in the sequencing data of a study of T cell responses to AZD1222 COVID-19 vaccine. General observations from the study: After the peak T cell response, and only then, were repertoires sampled.

On this clone itself: The antigen remains undetermined.

This CDR3 has 15 residues. CDR1 is LNHDA and CDR2 is SQIVND in the germline V gene (reference sequence). V lost 3 bases and J 5 bases, leaving 16 bases between the germline ends. The protocol was immunoSEQ multiplex PCR, while the TCRdb copy is restricted to in-frame clones and leaves out a portion. The table shows some 100,000 clones, with 90% to 95% occurring only once. The chain recombines TRBV19 with TRBJ1-2, with no clear D. The receptor comes from an adult who received the AZD1222 COVID-19 vaccine. Sequencing was performed on peripheral blood, taken 28 days after the second AZD1222 dose. The CDR3: CASSIFQAPHYGYTF. CDR3 bases: TGTGCCAGTAGTATTTTCCAGGCCCCCCATTATGGCTACACCTTC. The full variable domain, rest sourced from reference TRBV19 and TRBJ1-2, is DGGITQSPKYLFRKEGQNVTLSCEQNLNHDAMYWYRQDPGQGLRLIYYSQIVNDFQKGDIAEGYSVSREKKESFPLTVTSAQKNPTAFYLCASSIFQAPHYGYTFGSGTRLTVV.